This T cell receptor (beta chain) emerged from a study of shared clonotypes between healthy human individuals. Donors were healthy HIV-negative adults without recent acute infections or vaccinations. Study results and caveats: For naive CD4 cells, approximately 5% of clonotypes were shared across a few donors.

In its sample, this clone was seen a few times. What it binds is unknown. Running of the assay took place at deep level. Splitting of each subset's genomic DNA was done evenly across several immunoSEQ plates. Some clones are missing from TCRdb's copy, which holds only in-frame ones; the method was immunoSEQ multiplex PCR. The profile shows around 940,000 clones, roughly 72% of them singletons. Germline CDR1 GTSNPN, CDR2 SVGIG (reference sequence). Between the trimmed V and J ends, which lost 3 bases and 1 base, there was a span of 12 bases. The CDR3 consists of 14 residues. The chain is built from TRBV30 and TRBJ1-1; tentatively, D is TRBD1 (5 bases). Sequenced material: memory CD4+ T cells sorted from blood. Subset denoted: CD45RA-negative fraction. The source of this sequence is a man aged 18 to 35 in good health. CDR3 region: CAWSRGYGNTEAFF. The CDR3 DNA reads TGTGCCTGGAGCCGGGGGTATGGGAACACTGAAGCTTTCTTT.